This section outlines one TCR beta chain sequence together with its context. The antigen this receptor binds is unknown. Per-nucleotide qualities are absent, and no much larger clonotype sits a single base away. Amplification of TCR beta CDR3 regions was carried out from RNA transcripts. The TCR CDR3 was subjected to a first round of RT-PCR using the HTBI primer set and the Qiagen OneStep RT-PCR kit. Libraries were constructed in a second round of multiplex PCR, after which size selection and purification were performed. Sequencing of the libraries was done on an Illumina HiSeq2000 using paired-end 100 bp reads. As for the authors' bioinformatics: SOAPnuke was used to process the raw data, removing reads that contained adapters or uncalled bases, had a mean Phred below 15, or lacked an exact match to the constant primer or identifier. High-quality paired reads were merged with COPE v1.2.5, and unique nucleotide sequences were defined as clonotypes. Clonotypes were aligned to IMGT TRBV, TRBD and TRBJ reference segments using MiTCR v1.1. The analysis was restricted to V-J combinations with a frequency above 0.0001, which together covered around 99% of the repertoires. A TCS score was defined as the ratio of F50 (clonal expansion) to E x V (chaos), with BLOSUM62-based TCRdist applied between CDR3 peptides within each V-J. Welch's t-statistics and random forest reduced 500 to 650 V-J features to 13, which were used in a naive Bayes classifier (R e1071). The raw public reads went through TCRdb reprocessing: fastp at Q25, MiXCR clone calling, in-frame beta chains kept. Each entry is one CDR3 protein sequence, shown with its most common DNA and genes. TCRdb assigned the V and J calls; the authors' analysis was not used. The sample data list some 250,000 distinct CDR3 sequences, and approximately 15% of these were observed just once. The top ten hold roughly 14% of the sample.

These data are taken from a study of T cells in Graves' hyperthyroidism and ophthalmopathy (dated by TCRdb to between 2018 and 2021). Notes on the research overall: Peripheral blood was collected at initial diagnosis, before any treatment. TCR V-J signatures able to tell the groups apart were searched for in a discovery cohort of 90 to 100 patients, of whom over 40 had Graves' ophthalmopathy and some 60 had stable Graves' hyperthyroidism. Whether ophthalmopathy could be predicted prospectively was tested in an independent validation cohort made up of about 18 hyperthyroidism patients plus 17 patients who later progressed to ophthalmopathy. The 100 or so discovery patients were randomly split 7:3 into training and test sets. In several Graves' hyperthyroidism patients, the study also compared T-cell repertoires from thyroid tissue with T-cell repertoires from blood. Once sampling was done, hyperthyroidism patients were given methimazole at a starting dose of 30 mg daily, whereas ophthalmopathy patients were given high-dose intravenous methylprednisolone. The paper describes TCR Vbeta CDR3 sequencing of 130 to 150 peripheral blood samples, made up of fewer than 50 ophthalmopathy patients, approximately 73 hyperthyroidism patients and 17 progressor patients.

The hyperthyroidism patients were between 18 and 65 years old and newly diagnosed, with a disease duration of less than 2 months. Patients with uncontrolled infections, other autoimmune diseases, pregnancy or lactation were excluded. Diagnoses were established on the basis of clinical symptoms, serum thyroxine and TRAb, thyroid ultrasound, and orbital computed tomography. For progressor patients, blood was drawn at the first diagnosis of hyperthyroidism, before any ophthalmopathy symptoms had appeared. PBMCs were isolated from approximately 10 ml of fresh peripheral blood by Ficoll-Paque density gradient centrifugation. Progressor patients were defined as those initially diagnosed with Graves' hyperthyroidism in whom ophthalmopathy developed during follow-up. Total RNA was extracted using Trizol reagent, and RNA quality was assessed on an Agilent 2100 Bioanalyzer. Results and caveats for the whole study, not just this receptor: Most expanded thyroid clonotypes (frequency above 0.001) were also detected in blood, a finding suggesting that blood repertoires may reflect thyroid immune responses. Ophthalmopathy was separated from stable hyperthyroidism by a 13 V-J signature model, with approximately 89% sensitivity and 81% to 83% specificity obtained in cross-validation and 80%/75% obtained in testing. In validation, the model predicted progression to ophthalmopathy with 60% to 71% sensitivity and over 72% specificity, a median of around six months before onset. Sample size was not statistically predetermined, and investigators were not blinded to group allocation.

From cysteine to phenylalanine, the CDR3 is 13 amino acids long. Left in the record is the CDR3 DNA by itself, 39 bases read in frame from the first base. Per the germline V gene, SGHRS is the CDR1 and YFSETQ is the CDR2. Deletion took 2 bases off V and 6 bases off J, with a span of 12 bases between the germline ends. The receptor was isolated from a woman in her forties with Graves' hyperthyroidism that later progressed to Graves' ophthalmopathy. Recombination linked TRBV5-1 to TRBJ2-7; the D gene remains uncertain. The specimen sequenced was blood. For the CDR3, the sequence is CASSFDVYREQYF. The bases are TGCGCCAGCAGCTTTGATGTCTACCGCGAGCAGTACTTC.